These 24 T cell receptor beta chains originate from one sample sequenced in a study of spatial heterogeneity in lung cancer. From the 5' RACE reads, TCRdb called clonotypes with MiXCR, one entry per CDR3 protein. There are about 94,000 distinct CDR3 sequences in the sample; roughly 19% occur only once, and 21% lies in the top ten. Documented time point: blood at routine non-recurrence follow-up after resection. This specimen was PBMCs, taken at follow-up. These receptors all stem from a male donor with early-stage non-small cell lung cancer.

This clonotype was seen a few times. The chain has TRBV29-1 and TRBJ2-7, with TRBD2 identical over 8 bases. CDR3 length: 14 residues. With V trimmed by 0 bases and J by 6 bases, 7 bases remained unmatched. Germline V gives CDR1 SQVTM, CDR2 ANQGSEA. In nucleotides, the CDR3 is TGCAGCGTTGAAGAATTAGCGGGACGTGGCGAGCAGTACTTC. Encoded protein: CSVEELAGRGEQYF.

This clonotype was recorded at least ten times. The CDR3 coding sequence is TGTGCCAGCAGACCAGTCAACCCCCCCAACACTGAAGCTTTCTTT. Translating gives CASRPVNPPNTEAFF. The chain employs TRBV25-1 and TRBJ1-1; D is unclear. CDR1 and CDR2 from the germline V gene are MGHDK and SYGVNS. This CDR3 comprises 15 residues. Trimming took off 6 bases at V and 2 bases at J, with 16 bases between the two ends. The full variable domain, in which reference TRBV25-1 and TRBJ1-1 provide the parts outside the CDR3, is EADIYQTPRYLVIGTGKKITLECSQTMGHDKMYWYQQDPGMELHLIHYSYGVNSTEKGDLSSESTVSRIRTEHFPLTLESARPSHTSQYLCASRPVNPPNTEAFFGQGTRLTVV.

This clonotype was seen repeatedly, ten times or more. The J gene is TRBJ2-7, the V gene TRBV12-3 or TRBV12-4; D remains ambiguous. With 0 bases removed from V and 0 bases from J, the gap between germline ends came to 9 bases. The CDR3 loop spans 15 amino acids. The CDR3 DNA reads TGTGCCAGCAGTTTAGCAACACAGAGCTCCTACGAGCAGTACTTC. Amino acids: CASSLATQSSYEQYF.

V and J are TRBV19 and TRBJ1-4; TRBD1 agrees at 10 bases. The CDR3 spans 14 residues. In germline, CDR1 is LNHDA, CDR2 SQIVND (reference sequence). V lost 9 bases, J lost 4 bases, and 5 bases stayed unmatched. The CDR3 reads CASWTGGRNEKLFF. The CDR3 DNA is TGTGCCAGCTGGACAGGGGGTCGTAATGAAAAACTGTTTTTT. Full variable domain (remainder filled in from reference TRBV19 and TRBJ1-4): DGGITQSPKYLFRKEGQNVTLSCEQNLNHDAMYWYRQDPGQGLRLIYYSQIVNDFQKGDIAEGYSVSREKKESFPLTVTSAQKNPTAFYLCASWTGGRNEKLFFGSGTQLSVL.

The chain carries TRBV5-6 and TRBJ1-2; D unclear. This CDR3 comprises 13 residues. Germline V gives CDR1 SGHDT, CDR2 YYEEEE. Trimming took off 0 bases at V and 6 bases at J, with 9 bases between the two ends. The CDR3 region is CASSLDRVDGYTF. CDR3 in DNA: TGTGCCAGCAGCTTGGATAGGGTGGATGGCTACACCTTC.

This clonotype was counted between two and nine times. The chain has TRBV6-1 and TRBJ2-1; 15 bases line up with TRBD2. The CDR3 consists of 17 residues. The germline gives CDR1 MNHNS, CDR2 SASEGT. Trimming took 4 bases from V and 8 from J; bases not matched to a gene: 9. The CDR3 DNA is TGTGCCAGCAGTGCCCAATCGGGACTAGCGGGAGGCGATGAGCAGTTCTTC. It yields the protein CASSAQSGLAGGDEQFF.

The CDR3 is CASSLQGSGRATGELFF. The CDR3 coding sequence is TGTGCCAGCAGTCTTCAGGGGAGCGGGAGGGCCACCGGGGAGCTGTTTTTT. This chain joins TRBV12-3 or TRBV12-4 and TRBJ2-2; TRBD2 matches at 10 bases. This CDR3 contains 17 residues. Losses at the gene ends were 5 bases for V and 4 bases for J; bases not matched to a gene: 10.

The gene calls are TRBV20-1 and TRBJ2-1; 13 bases line up with TRBD2. V lost 6 bases, J lost 4 bases, and 9 bases stayed unmatched. From germline, CDR1 is DFQATT and CDR2 SNEGSKA (reference sequence). This CDR3 has 16 amino acids. CDR3 loop: CSARLAGGQVYNEQFF. As DNA, the CDR3 is TGCAGTGCCAGACTAGCGGGAGGCCAGGTGTACAATGAGCAGTTCTTC.

The chain recombines TRBV7-2 with TRBJ1-1; D not certain. Germline V gives CDR1 SGHTA, CDR2 FQGNSA. Trimming took 7 bases from V and 0 from J, leaving 9 bases between them. This CDR3 comprises 13 residues. The CDR3 spells CASTRSLNTEAFF. The CDR3 DNA sequence: TGTGCCAGCACCCGGTCCTTGAACACTGAAGCTTTCTTT. Together with reference TRBV7-2 and TRBJ1-1, the CDR3 gives the full variable domain: GAGVSQSPSNKVTEKGKDVELRCDPISGHTALYWYRQSLGQGLEFLIYFQGNSAPDKSGLPSDRFSAERTGGSVSTLTIQRTQQEDSAVYLCASTRSLNTEAFFGQGTRLTVV.

This clonotype was observed at least ten times. The chain uses TRBV6-5 and TRBJ2-2, with no clear D. Germline loops: CDR1 MNHEY, CDR2 SVGAGI. Trimming took 0 bases from V and 1 from J, leaving 9 bases between them. There are 16 residues in the CDR3. CDR3 DNA: TGTGCCAGCAGTTACTCCAGAACGGGGAACACCGGGGAGCTGTTTTTT. Protein sequence: CASSYSRTGNTGELFF.

This clonotype was detected only a few times. CDR3 coding DNA: TGCAGTGCTAGAGACGGGCAGCGAGGTTCACCCCTCCACTTT. It translates to CSARDGQRGSPLHF. The chain uses TRBV20-1 and TRBJ1-6, with D hard to call. This CDR3 is 14 amino acids long. V was trimmed by 0 bases and J by 9 bases, leaving 12 bases between them. Germline V lookup: CDR1 DFQATT, CDR2 SNEGSKA (reference sequence).

The chain recombines TRBV3-1 with TRBJ2-7; D remains unclear. Germline V gives CDR1 LGHDT, CDR2 YNNKEL (reference sequence). This CDR3 is built from 13 residues. V lost 6 bases and J 2 bases, leaving 11 bases between the germline ends. CDR3 nucleotides: TGTGCCAGCAGTCAAACAAACACCTACGAGCAGTACTTC. Its translation: CASSQTNTYEQYF.

The chain links TRBV24-1 to TRBJ2-5; 7 bases fit TRBD1. Germline V CDR1 and CDR2: KGHDR, SFDVKD. The CDR3 is made up of 14 amino acids. V shed 6 bases, J shed 1 base, and the junction held 4 bases outside the gene matches. This CDR3 is CATSTGVTQETQYF. CDR3 DNA: TGTGCCACCAGTACAGGGGTTACCCAAGAGACCCAGTACTTC.

This rearrangement joins TRBV7-2 to TRBJ2-7; the match to TRBD2 covers 9 bases. This CDR3 has 14 amino acids. Unmatched junction bases numbered 5, after V lost 2 bases and J lost 6 bases. CDR1 is SGHTA and CDR2 is FQGNSA in the germline V gene. In nucleotides, the CDR3 is TGTGCCAGCAGCTTACAGCGGGGGGTCAGCGAGCAGTACGTC. Its protein product is CASSLQRGVSEQYV.

The chain is built from TRBV7-8 and TRBJ1-1; no reliable D call. V was trimmed by 5 bases and J by 6 bases, leaving 13 bases between them. The germline V gene encodes CDR1 SGHVS and CDR2 FQNEAQ. CDR3 length: 13 amino acids. This CDR3 is CASSRILGAEAFF. The CDR3 DNA is TGTGCCAGCAGCCGCATCCTAGGAGCTGAAGCTTTCTTT.

The chain combines TRBV6-2 or TRBV6-3 with TRBJ1-1; 7 bases align to TRBD1. Germline CDR1 reads MNHEY; CDR2 reads SVGEGT. There are 13 residues in the CDR3. With 6 bases clipped from V and 5 bases from J, the junction kept 6 bases outside the gene matches. Written as DNA, the CDR3 is TGTGCCAGCAGCCAGACAGGGCAAACTGAAGCTTTCTTT. This translates into CASSQTGQTEAFF.

This clonotype was seen a handful of times. The rearrangement uses TRBV5-4 and TRBJ2-3; the match to TRBD2 covers 9 bases. J was trimmed by 1 base and V by 0 bases; bases with no gene match: 0. Per germline, CDR1 SGHNT and CDR2 YYREEE (reference sequence). This CDR3 spans 15 amino acids. This chain's CDR3 is CASSLGTSGTDTQYF. CDR3 sequence (DNA): TGTGCCAGCAGCTTGGGGACTAGCGGCACAGATACGCAGTATTTT.

The CDR3 sequence is CASSLVVGGREQYV. The CDR3, as DNA: TGTGCCAGCAGTTTAGTGGTGGGGGGGCGCGAGCAGTACGTC. The chain uses TRBV27 and TRBJ2-7, with a possible D match to TRBD2 (7 bases). The CDR3 has 14 residues. Germline CDR1 and CDR2: MNHEY and SMNVEV (reference sequence). V lost 2 bases and J lost 6, with 14 bases in between.

The genes are TRBV4-1 and TRBJ2-4; the D gene is possibly TRBD1 (5 bases). V was shortened by 7 bases and J by 3 bases, with 19 bases between the two germline ends. Per germline, CDR1 MGHRA and CDR2 YSYEKL. The CDR3 totals 16 residues. The CDR3 loop is CASTPSGRASKNIQYF. Written as DNA, the CDR3 is TGCGCCAGCACCCCATCCGGCAGGGCGAGCAAAAACATTCAGTACTTC.

V is TRBV11-2 and J is TRBJ1-4, with D unresolved. Germline V gives CDR1 SGHAT, CDR2 FQNNGV. The germline V and J ends were trimmed by 1 base and 7 bases, with 7 bases remaining between them. CDR3 length: 13 amino acids. The CDR3 protein is CASSLGLAEKLFF. The CDR3 DNA sequence: TGTGCCAGCAGCTTAGGATTGGCTGAAAAACTGTTTTTT.

V gene TRBV6-1 combines with J gene TRBJ2-6; D call uncertain. V lost 1 base, J lost 0 bases, and 7 bases lay in between. Per germline, CDR1 MNHNS and CDR2 SASEGT. The CDR3 has 16 residues. Written as DNA, the CDR3 is TGTGCCAGCAGTGAAGTTCACCGCTCTGGGGCCAACGTCCTGACTTTC. Translating gives CASSEVHRSGANVLTF.

This clonotype turned up a few times. The chain is built from TRBV20-1 and TRBJ2-4; D may be TRBD2 (5 bases). CDR1 is DFQATT, CDR2 SNEGSKA, per germline (reference sequence). V lost 2 bases and J 0 bases, leaving 8 bases between the germline ends. The CDR3 extends over 14 amino acids. CDR3 amino acids: CSARSGIAKNIQYF. The CDR3 bases are TGCAGTGCTAGAAGCGGAATAGCCAAAAACATTCAGTACTTC.

The chain carries TRBV24-1 and TRBJ2-3; 11 nucleotides line up with TRBD2. The CDR3 has 13 residues. The junction had 6 bases not matched to a gene; V was cut back by 11 bases and J by 6 bases. CDR1 is KGHDR, CDR2 SFDVKD, per germline. The CDR3 DNA is TGTGCCAGCGGGACTAGCGGCCTTGATACGCAGTATTTT. It encodes CASGTSGLDTQYF.

CDR3 residues: CASSSETGSRVAFF. In DNA form, the CDR3 reads TGTGCCAGCAGTTCCGAGACAGGGTCGCGAGTAGCTTTCTTT. V is TRBV12-3 or TRBV12-4 and J is TRBJ1-1, with 7 bases fitting TRBD1. With 4 bases clipped from V and 10 bases from J, the junction kept 12 bases outside the gene matches. This CDR3 is built from 14 residues.